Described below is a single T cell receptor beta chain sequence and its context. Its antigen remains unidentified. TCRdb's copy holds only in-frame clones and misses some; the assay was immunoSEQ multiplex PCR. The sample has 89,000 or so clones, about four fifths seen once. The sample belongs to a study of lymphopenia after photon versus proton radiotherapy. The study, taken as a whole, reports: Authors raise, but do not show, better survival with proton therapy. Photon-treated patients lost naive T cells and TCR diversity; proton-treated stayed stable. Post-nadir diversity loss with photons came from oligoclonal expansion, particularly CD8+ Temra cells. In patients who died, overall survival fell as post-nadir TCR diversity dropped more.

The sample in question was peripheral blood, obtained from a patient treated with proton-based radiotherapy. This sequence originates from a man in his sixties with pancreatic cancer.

The CDR3 DNA reads TGTGCCAGCAGCTTGGGACAGGCACCCACTGAAGCTTTCTTT. Its protein is CASSLGQAPTEAFF. The chain recombines TRBV28 with TRBJ1-1, with 8 bases matching TRBD1. V was clipped by 6 bases and J by 4 bases; unmatched bases: 7. The CDR3 contains 14 residues. CDR1 and CDR2 from the germline V gene are MDHEN and SYDVKM.